This record covers a single T cell receptor (beta chain). Its antigen is not known. This entry comes from a study of a mutant IDH1 vaccine in newly diagnosed glioma. Study-wide background: The study gave patients eight vaccinations in weeks 1, 3, 5, 7, 11, 15, 19, 23.

The CDR3 has 15 amino acids. V was pared by 4 bases and J by 2 bases, with 13 bases between. Germline V gives CDR1 WNHNN, CDR2 SYGVQD (reference sequence). Sequencing used immunoSEQ multiplex PCR; TCRdb keeps in-frame clones, though not all of them. Among 60,000 to 85,000 clones listed, roughly 85% were seen once. Time point noted: week 23, last vaccination. The investigators gave 300 ug of mutant IDH1 20-mer peptide in each vaccine dose, together with topical imiquimod. Donors harbored newly found WHO grade 3 or 4 IDH1-mutant, ATRX-lost astrocytomas. The chain joins TRBV10-1 to TRBJ2-3; weak D call: TRBD2 (6 bases). This material consisted of PBMCs, taken from a glioma patient whose treatment included an IDH1 peptide vaccine. The receptor was derived from a woman in her fifties or sixties with glioma. The CDR3 protein is CASSGGVAFTDTQYF. The CDR3 nucleotides read TGCGCCAGCAGTGGGGGGGTCGCCTTCACAGATACGCAGTATTTT.